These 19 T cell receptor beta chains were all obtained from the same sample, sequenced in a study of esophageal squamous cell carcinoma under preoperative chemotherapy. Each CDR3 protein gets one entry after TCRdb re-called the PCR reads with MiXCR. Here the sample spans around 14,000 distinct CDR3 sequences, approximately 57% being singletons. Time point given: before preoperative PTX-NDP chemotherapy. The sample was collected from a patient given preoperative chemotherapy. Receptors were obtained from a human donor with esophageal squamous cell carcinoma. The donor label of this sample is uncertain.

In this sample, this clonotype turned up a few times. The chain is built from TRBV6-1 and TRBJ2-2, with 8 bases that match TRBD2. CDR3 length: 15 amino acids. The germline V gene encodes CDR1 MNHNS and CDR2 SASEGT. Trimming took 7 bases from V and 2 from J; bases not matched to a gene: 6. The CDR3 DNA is TGTGCCAGCATACGGGCGGGGGGAAACACCGGGGAGCTGTTTTTT. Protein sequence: CASIRAGGNTGELFF.

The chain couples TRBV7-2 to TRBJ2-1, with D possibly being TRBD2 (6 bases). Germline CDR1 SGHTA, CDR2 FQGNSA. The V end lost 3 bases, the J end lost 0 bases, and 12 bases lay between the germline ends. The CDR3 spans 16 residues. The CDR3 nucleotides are TGTGCCAGCAGCTTGGAGGGCCTGAGCTCCTACAATGAGCAGTTCTTC. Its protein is CASSLEGLSSYNEQFF.

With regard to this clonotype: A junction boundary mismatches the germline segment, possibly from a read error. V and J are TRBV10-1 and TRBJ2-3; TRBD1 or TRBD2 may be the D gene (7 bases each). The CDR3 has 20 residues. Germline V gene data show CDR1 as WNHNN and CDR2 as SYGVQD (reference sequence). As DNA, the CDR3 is TGCGCCAGCAGTGAGTTCAGGGGGGGCGCTGGGGGGAGCGGGACAGAGACGCAGTATTTC. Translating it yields CASSEFRGGAGGSGTETQYF.

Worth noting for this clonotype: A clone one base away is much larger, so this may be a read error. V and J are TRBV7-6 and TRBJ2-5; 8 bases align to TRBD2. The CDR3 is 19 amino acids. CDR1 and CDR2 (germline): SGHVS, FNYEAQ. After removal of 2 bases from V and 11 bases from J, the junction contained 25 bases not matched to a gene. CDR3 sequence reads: CASSLKRGSPVVVYNEQYF. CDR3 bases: TGTGCCAGCAGCTTAAAGCGGGGGAGCCCGGTTGTGGTGTACAATGAGCAGTACTTC.

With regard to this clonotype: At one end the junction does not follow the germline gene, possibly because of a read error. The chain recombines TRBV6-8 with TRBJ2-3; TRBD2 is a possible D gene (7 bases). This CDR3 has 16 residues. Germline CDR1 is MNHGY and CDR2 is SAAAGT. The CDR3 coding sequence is TGTGCCAGCGGTGAAGGGGGGGGACGTGACCCAGAGACGCAGTACTTT. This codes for CASGEGGGRDPETQYF.

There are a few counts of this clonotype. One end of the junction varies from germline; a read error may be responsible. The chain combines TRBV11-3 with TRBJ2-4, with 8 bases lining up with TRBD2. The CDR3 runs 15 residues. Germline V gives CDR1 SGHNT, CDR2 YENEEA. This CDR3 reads CARGSGGRDTETQYF. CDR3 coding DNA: TGTGCCAGGGGCTCGGGGGGGCGTGACACAGAGACGCAGTATTTC.

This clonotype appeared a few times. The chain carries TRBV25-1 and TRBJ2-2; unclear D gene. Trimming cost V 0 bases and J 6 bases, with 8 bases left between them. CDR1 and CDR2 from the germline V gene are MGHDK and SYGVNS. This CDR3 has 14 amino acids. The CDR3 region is CASSEYSAAGELFF. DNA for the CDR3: TGTGCCAGCAGTGAATATTCGGCGGCCGGGGAGCTGTTTTTT.

CDR3 region: CASSEAEEPTDEQFF. CDR3 sequence (DNA): TGTGCCAGCAGTGAAGCCGAGGAGCCCACCGATGAGCAGTTCTTC. The chain links TRBV6-1 to TRBJ2-1; D not resolved. V dropped 0 bases and J dropped 8 bases, with 14 bases sitting between them. In germline, CDR1 is MNHNS, CDR2 SASEGT. The CDR3 sequence is 15 residues long.

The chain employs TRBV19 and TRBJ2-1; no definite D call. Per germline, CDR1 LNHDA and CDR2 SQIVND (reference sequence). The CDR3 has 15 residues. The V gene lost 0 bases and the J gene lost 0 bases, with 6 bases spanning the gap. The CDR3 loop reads CASSIDGYSYNEQFF. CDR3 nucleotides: TGTGCCAGTAGTATAGACGGTTACTCCTACAATGAGCAGTTCTTC.

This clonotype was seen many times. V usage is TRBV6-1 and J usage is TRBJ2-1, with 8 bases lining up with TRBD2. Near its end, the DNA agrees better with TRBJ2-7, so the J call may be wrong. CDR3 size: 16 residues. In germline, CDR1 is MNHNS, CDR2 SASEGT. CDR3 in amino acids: CASTPYSGDNYNEQYF. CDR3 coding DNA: TGTGCCAGCACACCGTATAGCGGGGACAATTACAATGAGCAGTACTTC.

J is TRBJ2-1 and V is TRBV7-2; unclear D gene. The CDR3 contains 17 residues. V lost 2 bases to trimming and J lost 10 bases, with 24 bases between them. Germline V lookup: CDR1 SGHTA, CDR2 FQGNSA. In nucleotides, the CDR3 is TGTGCCAGCAGCTTACGCCTGGTGGTCCGCCGCTCCTACGAGCAGTTCTTC. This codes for CASSLRLVVRRSYEQFF.

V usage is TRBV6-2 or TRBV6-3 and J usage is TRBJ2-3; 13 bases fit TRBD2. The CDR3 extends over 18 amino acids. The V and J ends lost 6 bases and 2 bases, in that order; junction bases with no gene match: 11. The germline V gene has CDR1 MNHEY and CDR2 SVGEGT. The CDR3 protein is CASSTLRLAGGPTDTQYF. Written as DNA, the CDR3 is TGTGCCAGCAGCACCTTAAGACTAGCGGGAGGACCCACAGATACGCAGTATTTT.

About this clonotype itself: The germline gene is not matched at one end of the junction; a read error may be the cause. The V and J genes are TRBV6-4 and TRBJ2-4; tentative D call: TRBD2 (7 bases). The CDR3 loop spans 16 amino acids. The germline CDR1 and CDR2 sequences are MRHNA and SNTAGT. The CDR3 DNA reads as TGTGCCAGCAGTGACGGGGGGGCGGGAGCCAAAGATACTCAGTACTTT. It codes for CASSDGGAGAKDTQYF.

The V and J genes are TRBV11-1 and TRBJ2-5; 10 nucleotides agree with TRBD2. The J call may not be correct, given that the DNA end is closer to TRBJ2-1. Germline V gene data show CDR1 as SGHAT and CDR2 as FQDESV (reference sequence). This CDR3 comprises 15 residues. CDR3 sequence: CASSLGLAGEETQFF. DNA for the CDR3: TGTGCCAGCAGCTTAGGGCTAGCGGGAGAAGAGACCCAGTTCTTC.

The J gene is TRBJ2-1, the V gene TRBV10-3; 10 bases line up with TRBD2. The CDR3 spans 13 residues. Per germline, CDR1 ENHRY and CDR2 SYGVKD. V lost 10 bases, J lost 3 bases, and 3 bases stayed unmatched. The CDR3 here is CASQREGYNEQFF. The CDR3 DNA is TGTGCCAGTCAGCGGGAGGGCTACAATGAGCAGTTCTTC.

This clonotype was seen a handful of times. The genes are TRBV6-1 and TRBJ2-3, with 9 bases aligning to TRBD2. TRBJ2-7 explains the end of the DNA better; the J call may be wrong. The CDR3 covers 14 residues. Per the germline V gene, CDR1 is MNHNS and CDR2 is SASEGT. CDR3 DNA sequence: TGTGCCGGCGCGGGCGGGGGGGCCACAGATACGCAGTACTTC. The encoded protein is CAGAGGGATDTQYF.

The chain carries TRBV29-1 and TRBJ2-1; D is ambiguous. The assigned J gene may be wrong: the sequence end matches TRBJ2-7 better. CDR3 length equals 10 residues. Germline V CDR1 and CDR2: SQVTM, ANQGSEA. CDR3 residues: CSVGTDEQYF. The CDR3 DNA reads TGCAGCGTTGGAACGGACGAGCAGTACTTC.

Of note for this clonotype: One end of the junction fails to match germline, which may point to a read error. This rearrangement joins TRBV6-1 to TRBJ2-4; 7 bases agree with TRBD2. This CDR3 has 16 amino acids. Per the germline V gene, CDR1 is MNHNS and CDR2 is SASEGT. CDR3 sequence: CASSEAGLGAKDTQYF. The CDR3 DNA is TGTGCCAGCAGCGAAGCGGGGCTGGGAGCCAAAGATACGCAGTACTTC.

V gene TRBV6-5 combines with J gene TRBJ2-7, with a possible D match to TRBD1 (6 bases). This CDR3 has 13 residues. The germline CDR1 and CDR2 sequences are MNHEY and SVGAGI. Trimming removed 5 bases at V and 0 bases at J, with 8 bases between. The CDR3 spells CASSNRVSYEQYF. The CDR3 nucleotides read TGTGCCAGCAGTAACAGGGTCTCCTACGAGCAGTACTTC.